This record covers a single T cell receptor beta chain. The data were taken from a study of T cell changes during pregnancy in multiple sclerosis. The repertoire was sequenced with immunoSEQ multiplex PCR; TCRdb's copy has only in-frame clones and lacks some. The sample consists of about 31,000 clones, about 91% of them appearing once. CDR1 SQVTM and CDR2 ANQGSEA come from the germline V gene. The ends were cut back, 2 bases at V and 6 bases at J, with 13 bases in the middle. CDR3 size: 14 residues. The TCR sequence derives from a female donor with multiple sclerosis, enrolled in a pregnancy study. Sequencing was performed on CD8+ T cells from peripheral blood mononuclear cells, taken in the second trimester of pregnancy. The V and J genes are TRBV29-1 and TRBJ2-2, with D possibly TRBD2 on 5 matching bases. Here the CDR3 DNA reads TGCAGCGTTGAATGGGAGAGCGGAGCCGGGGAGCTGTTTTTT. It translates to CSVEWESGAGELFF.